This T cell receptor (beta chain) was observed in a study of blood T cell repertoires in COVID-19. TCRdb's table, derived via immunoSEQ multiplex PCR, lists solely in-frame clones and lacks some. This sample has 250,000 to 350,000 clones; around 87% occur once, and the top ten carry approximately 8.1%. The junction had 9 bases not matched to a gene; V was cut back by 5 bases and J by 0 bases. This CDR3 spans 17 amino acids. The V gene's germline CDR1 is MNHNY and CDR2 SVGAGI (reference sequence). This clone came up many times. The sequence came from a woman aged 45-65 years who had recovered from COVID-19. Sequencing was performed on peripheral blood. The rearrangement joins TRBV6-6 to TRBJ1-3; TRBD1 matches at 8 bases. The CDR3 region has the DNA TGTGCCAGCAGTCCTACAGGGGGTAGCTTCTCTGGAAACACCATATATTTT. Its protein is CASSPTGGSFSGNTIYF.